What follows are 10 T cell receptor beta chains derived from one specimen sequenced in a study of T cells in Graves' hyperthyroidism and ophthalmopathy. What was amplified from RNA transcripts were TCR beta CDR3 regions. Carried out on the TCR CDR3, a first-round RT-PCR used the HTBI primer set. TCRdb processed the multiplex PCR reads anew with MiXCR; each CDR3 protein has one entry. The sample contains under 550,000 distinct CDR3 sequences, roughly 13% of which appear only once. The sequenced material came from blood. Receptor source: a woman under 30 with Graves' hyperthyroidism.

The CDR3 reads CASRKRDRDEKLFF. The CDR3 bases are TGTGCCAGCAGGAAAAGGGACAGGGATGAAAAACTGTTTTTT. The rearrangement uses TRBV3-1 and TRBJ1-4; 9 bases match TRBD1. The CDR3 is made up of 14 amino acids. V trimming: 6 bases; J trimming: 6 bases; junction bases outside the gene matches: 5. Germline V CDR1 and CDR2: LGHDT, YNNKEL (reference sequence).

This clonotype was detected many times. The chain carries TRBV15 and TRBJ2-5, with 8 bases that match TRBD2. Germline V gives CDR1 LNHNV, CDR2 YYDKDF (reference sequence). After removal of 3 bases from V and 5 bases from J, the junction contained 8 bases not matched to a gene. CDR3 length: 15 amino acids. The CDR3: CATSSEASGSETQYF. The CDR3 DNA sequence: TGTGCCACCAGCAGTGAGGCCAGCGGGAGTGAGACCCAGTACTTC.

The sample holds a few counts of this clonotype. The V call is TRBV5-1, the J call TRBJ1-6; 10 bases are shared with TRBD1. The junction had 9 bases not matched to a gene; V was cut back by 5 bases and J by 10 bases. The CDR3 has 15 amino acids. Germline-derived CDR1 and CDR2 are SGHRS and YFSETQ. CDR3 coding DNA: TGCGCCAGCAGACGCGACAGGGGGCTTATCTCACCCCTCCACTTT. Translating gives CASRRDRGLISPLHF.

This clonotype was recorded many times. This chain uses TRBV12-3 or TRBV12-4 with TRBJ1-2; 7 nucleotides match TRBD1. Trimming removed 6 bases from V and 2 bases from J; junction bases left unmatched: 6. This CDR3 is 14 amino acids long. The CDR3 DNA sequence: TGTGCCAGCAGAATCGGACAGGTCAACTATGGCTACACCTTC. Encoded protein: CASRIGQVNYGYTF.

This clonotype was recorded at least ten times. CDR3 nucleotide sequence: TGTGCCAGCAGCTTCGGGAGCGGGAGGGCAGATACGCAGTATTTT. This codes for CASSFGSGRADTQYF. This chain connects TRBV5-8 to TRBJ2-3, with 10 bases that match TRBD2. Trimming removed 2 bases from V and 4 bases from J; junction bases left unmatched: 4. The germline V gene has CDR1 SGHTS and CDR2 YDEGEE. The CDR3 consists of 15 residues.

There are many counts of this clonotype. The rearrangement joins TRBV12-5 to TRBJ1-5; a weak D match, TRBD1 (5 bases). The CDR3 is 15 residues long. V lost 5 bases and J 5 bases, leaving 16 bases between the germline ends. Germline assignment: CDR1 LGHNT and CDR2 FRNRAP. The CDR3 sequence: CASGPPTGAYQPQHF. For the CDR3, the DNA is TGTGCTAGTGGTCCCCCCACAGGAGCCTATCAGCCCCAGCATTTT.

This clonotype was counted a few times. The V call is TRBV7-9, the J call TRBJ2-3, with 9 bases matching TRBD1. CDR1 and CDR2 (germline): SEHNR, FQNEAQ (reference sequence). The CDR3 loop spans 18 amino acids. The ends lost 5 bases at V and 6 bases at J; junction bases unmatched: 18. The CDR3 DNA sequence: TGTGCCAGCAGCCCCTCCCCCGGGACAGGGTTTGATTTGGATACGCAGTATTTT. As protein: CASSPSPGTGFDLDTQYF.

This clonotype was picked up many times. The CDR3 sequence is CSASTGQETQYF. The CDR3 DNA reads as TGCAGTGCTAGTACGGGACAAGAGACCCAGTACTTC. This chain uses TRBV20-1 with TRBJ2-5; tentative D call: TRBD2 (5 bases). Germline assignment: CDR1 DFQATT and CDR2 SNEGSKA (reference sequence). The V gene lost 3 bases and the J gene lost 2 bases, with 7 bases spanning the gap. The CDR3 loop spans 12 amino acids.

In its sample, this clonotype was seen many times. This chain uses TRBV20-1 with TRBJ2-5; D is perhaps TRBD2 (5 bases). The CDR3 has 14 residues. The germline V and J ends were trimmed by 3 bases and 3 bases, with 14 bases remaining between them. Germline V CDR1 and CDR2: DFQATT, SNEGSKA (reference sequence). This CDR3 is CSARLASIKETQYF. For the CDR3, the DNA is TGCAGTGCTAGGTTGGCTAGCATAAAAGAGACCCAGTACTTC.

This clonotype was recorded many times. The J gene is TRBJ1-1, the V gene TRBV29-1; D perhaps matches TRBD1 (6 bases). V gave up 7 bases and J gave up 10 bases, with 13 bases separating them. The CDR3 runs 10 residues. Per the germline V gene, CDR1 is SQVTM and CDR2 is ANQGSEA. CDR3 amino acids: CSGGEGGAFF. The CDR3 DNA reads TGCAGCGGGGGGGAGGGGGGAGCTTTCTTT.